A selection of T cell receptor beta chains follows, all from one sample in a study of regulatory T cells in long-lasting Graves disease. One entry per CDR3 protein, called by TCRdb with MiXCR from the multiplex PCR reads. The sample carries more than 650,000 distinct CDR3 sequences, 25% to 35% recorded once. The specimen comprised peripheral blood mononuclear cells (PBMCs), sampled when the disease was refractory, from a patient treated with antithyroid drugs. The receptors derive from a female donor with Graves disease. The CDR3 runs from the conserved cysteine through the conserved F or W. The D gene is left open where the match is weak. A clone size is listed for some rows: how often the clone was seen (once, few, many), or a class if it is expanded.

clone_size d_call j_call v_call cdr3_nt cdr3_aa
many NA TRBJ1-1 TRBV6-1 TGTGCCAGCAGCGAAAGGGGAAGAGAGAACACTGAAGCTTTCTTT CASSERGRENTEAFF
NA NA TRBJ1-1 TRBV29-1 TGCAGCGTTGATGGCAGGACCTCGAACACTGAAGCTTTCTTT CSVDGRTSNTEAFF
NA NA TRBJ1-1 TRBV6-1 TGTGCCAGCAGTCGCCGGGAGGCGAACACTGAAGCTTTCTTT CASSRREANTEAFF
few NA TRBJ1-1 TRBV5-4 TGTGCCAGCAGCTTGGGGCAGGCGGGCGCTTTCTTT CASSLGQAGAFF
many NA TRBJ1-2 TRBV6-1 TGTGCCAGCAGTGAAGCGCGGCTGGCAGCTAACTATGGCTACACCTTC CASSEARLAANYGYTF
NA TRBD1 TRBJ2-7 TRBV20-1 TGCAGTGCGCACACAGGGGGCGGATTTCCCCTGTACGAGCAGTACTTC CSAHTGGGFPLYEQYF
NA NA TRBJ2-1 TRBV12-5 TGTGCTAGTGGTTATGAGACGGGGGCGTACAATGAGCAGTTCTTC CASGYETGAYNEQFF
few NA TRBJ1-2 TRBV6-4 TGTGCCAGCAGTTATAAAATCTCGGGGAACTATGGCTACACCTTC CASSYKISGNYGYTF
NA TRBD1 TRBJ2-5 TRBV29-1 TGCAGCGTTGCGACAGGGACGGAGACCCAGTACTTC CSVATGTETQYF
many TRBD1 TRBJ1-5 TRBV28 TGTGCCAGCAGTACCCACACCGGACAGGGTTTTCAGCCCCAGCATTTT CASSTHTGQGFQPQHF
NA TRBD1 TRBJ2-5 TRBV3-1 TGTGCCAGCACCAATGCAGGGGGAGAGACCCAGTACTTC CASTNAGGETQYF
NA TRBD1 TRBJ1-3 TRBV12-3/TRBV12-4 TGTGCCAGCAGTTTCAAGGGGGCAAGCTCTGGAAACACCATATATTTT CASSFKGASSGNTIYF
few TRBD1 TRBJ1-5 TRBV20-1 TGCAGTGCTAGAGATGGGGGGACAGGGGAAAATCAGCCCCAGCATTTT CSARDGGTGENQPQHF
many NA TRBJ1-4 TRBV18 TGTGCCAGTAGCCCCGGACCCAATGAAAAACTGTTTTTT CASSPGPNEKLFF
NA NA TRBJ2-7 TRBV2 TGTGCCAGCAGTGAAGGTCCCTTAGTGGCGCGCTCCTACGAGCAGTACTTC CASSEGPLVARSYEQYF
NA TRBD1 TRBJ1-3 TRBV28 TGTGCCAGCAGAACGGGTGGACAGGGCTCTTCTGGAAACACCATATATTTT CASRTGGQGSSGNTIYF
NA NA TRBJ1-1 TRBV27 TGTGCCAGCATCGTCGGGACTGAAGCTTTCTTT CASIVGTEAFF
few NA TRBJ1-2 TRBV15 TGTGCCACCAGCATCCCCCGAGGTCACCACTATGGCTACACCTTC CATSIPRGHHYGYTF
NA TRBD2 TRBJ2-7 TRBV15 TGTGCCACCAGCAGAGCTTCGGGACTAGCAGTCTACGAGCAGTACTTC CATSRASGLAVYEQYF
NA NA TRBJ1-6 TRBV3-1 TGTGCCAGCAGCCCTCAAGGACGACGTAATTCACCCCTCCACTTT CASSPQGRRNSPLHF
NA TRBD2 TRBJ2-1 TRBV20-1 TGCAGCCATCCACTAGCGGATGAGCAGTTCTTC CSHPLADEQFF
many TRBD2 TRBJ2-7 TRBV12-3/TRBV12-4 TGTGCCAGCAGTTTAGCGGGAGGGCCCCACTACGAGCAGTACTTC CASSLAGGPHYEQYF
many NA TRBJ2-2 TRBV2 TGTGCCAGCAGTGATAGCCGGGGGTTCGGGGAGCTGTTTTTT CASSDSRGFGELFF
NA NA TRBJ1-1 TRBV19 TGTGCCAGTAGTACATTGTCCAGCTTGAACACTGAAGCTTTCTTT CASSTLSSLNTEAFF
NA TRBD2 TRBJ2-7 TRBV7-2 TGTGCCAGCAGCTTAGCCGTTGGAGCGGGAGATCTCTATGAGCAGTACTTC CASSLAVGAGDLYEQYF
NA NA TRBJ1-5 TRBV12-3/TRBV12-4 TGTGCCAGCAGTTTTTCAGGGAAAGGGGCAAATCAGCCCCAGCATTTT CASSFSGKGANQPQHF
many TRBD2 TRBJ2-5 TRBV11-2 TGTGCCAGCAGCTTAGCGGGAGGGCGCGGGACCCAGTACTTC CASSLAGGRGTQYF
NA NA TRBJ1-2 TRBV5-4 TGTGCCAGCAGCTTGGCTTCAGGGACTAACTATGGCTACACCTTC CASSLASGTNYGYTF
NA NA TRBJ2-1 TRBV12-3/TRBV12-4 TGTGCCAGCAGCCTGACCCAGAGCTCCTACAATGAGCAGTTCTTC CASSLTQSSYNEQFF
NA NA TRBJ1-5 TRBV29-1 TGCAGCGTTGAAGAGGAGGGCAATCAGCCCCAGCATTTT CSVEEEGNQPQHF
NA NA TRBJ2-7 TRBV6-1 TGTGCCAGCAGTAGGGGCCTCGGTGAGCAGTACTTC CASSRGLGEQYF
NA NA TRBJ2-7 TRBV20-1 TGCAGTGCTGGGCTTGGTAGCTCCTACGAGCAGTACTTC CSAGLGSSYEQYF
many NA TRBJ1-1 TRBV7-9 TGTGCCAGCAGCTTTGAGATCCACACTGAAGCTTTCTTT CASSFEIHTEAFF
few NA TRBJ1-1 TRBV19 TGTGCCAGTAGTCGGAACAGGGTGGTGTCTGAAGCTTTCTTT CASSRNRVVSEAFF
NA TRBD1 TRBJ2-2 TRBV10-3 TGTGCCATCAAGGGACAGGAAGGGGCCACCGGGGAGCTGTTTTTT CAIKGQEGATGELFF
NA NA TRBJ1-2 TRBV28 TGTGCCAGCGAACAGGTCCCCTATGGCTACACCTTC CASEQVPYGYTF
NA NA TRBJ1-1 TRBV29-1 TGCAGCGGGCAGGGCCGGCCGAACACTGAAGCTTTCTTT CSGQGRPNTEAFF
many TRBD2 TRBJ2-1 TRBV13 TGTGCCAGCAGCTTAGTTCGAGCTAGCGGGGTCAAGCAGTTCTTC CASSLVRASGVKQFF
many NA TRBJ1-1 TRBV12-3/TRBV12-4 TGTGCCAGCAGATCAGGGTTCACTGAAGCTTTCTTT CASRSGFTEAFF
NA TRBD1 TRBJ1-4 TRBV20-1 TGCAGTGCTACACGGACAGGGATTGATGAAAAACTGTTTTTT CSATRTGIDEKLFF
few TRBD1 TRBJ1-1 TRBV30 TGTGCCTGGAGCGGAGGGGGCGAATTGGGACGTGAAGCTTTCTTT CAWSGGGELGREAFF
NA TRBD1 TRBJ2-3 TRBV20-1 TGCAGTGCTTCTTACCGGACAGGGGGCTTGATAGATACGCAGTATTTT CSASYRTGGLIDTQYF
few TRBD1 TRBJ1-1 TRBV20-1 TGCAGTGCTCGAGTACAGGGGAATACTGAAGCTTTCTTT CSARVQGNTEAFF
few TRBD1 TRBJ1-2 TRBV10-3 TGTGCCATCAGGACAGGGGGGGACTATGGCTACACCTTC CAIRTGGDYGYTF
NA NA TRBJ2-5 TRBV10-3 TGTGCCGGGTCCCAGGGGGGGCGTGGAGAGACCCAGTACTTC CAGSQGGRGETQYF
NA NA TRBJ2-1 TRBV5-1 TGCGCCAACAGCTTGCCAGATAACAATGAGCAGCTCTTC CANSLPDNNEQLF
NA TRBD1 TRBJ1-1 TRBV7-8 TGTGCCAGCAGCTTAGTCTTGACAGGGAATACTGAAGCTTTCTTT CASSLVLTGNTEAFF
NA NA TRBJ1-1 TRBV29-1 TGCAGCGTTGGGCTTGCGGACACTGAAGCTTTCTTT CSVGLADTEAFF
NA NA TRBJ1-1 TRBV20-1 TGCAGTGCTAGTTTGGGGGGGGATGACGCTGAAGCTTTCTTT CSASLGGDDAEAFF
many NA TRBJ2-2 TRBV2 TGTGCCAGCAGCCCCTCGGGGAACACCGGGGAGCTGTTTTTT CASSPSGNTGELFF
NA NA TRBJ1-5 TRBV29-1 TGCAGCGTGGCTGAGCGGGGGGGGATCCAGCCCCAGCATTTT CSVAERGGIQPQHF
NA NA TRBJ1-6 TRBV6-2/TRBV6-3 TGTGCCAGCACCGGAGACGGGAGCTCCTATAATTCACCCCTCCACTTT CASTGDGSSYNSPLHF
few NA TRBJ1-1 TRBV18 TGTGCCAGCTCACCCAGTCAGAACACTGAAGCTTTCTTT CASSPSQNTEAFF
NA NA TRBJ2-2 TRBV11-2 TGTGCCAGCAGCTTAGGGCACTTGAACACCGGGGAGCTGTTTTTT CASSLGHLNTGELFF
NA TRBD1 TRBJ1-1 TRBV7-3 TGTGCCAGCAGCTTATCCGGGACAGGGGGCATTAACACTGAAGCTTTCTTT CASSLSGTGGINTEAFF
NA NA TRBJ2-1 TRBV4-1 TGCGCCAGCAGCCAAGCGCCCGCGGGAAGGTCGGATGAGCAGTTCTTC CASSQAPAGRSDEQFF
NA NA TRBJ1-1 TRBV6-1 TGTGCCACGCTAAAGGGAGGGGGACACATGAACACTGAAGCTTTCTTT CATLKGGGHMNTEAFF
NA TRBD2 TRBJ2-5 TRBV18 TGTGCCAGCTCACCACGGACTAGCGGGAGTATCCAAGAGACCCAGTACTTC CASSPRTSGSIQETQYF
few TRBD2 TRBJ2-1 TRBV5-5 TGTGCCAGCAGCTTGGAAGGAGAGACTAGCGGGAGGAAGCAGTTCTTC CASSLEGETSGRKQFF
NA NA TRBJ2-5 TRBV25-1 TGTGCCAGCAGTGAATTCAGGCAAGGAGAGACCCAGTACTTC CASSEFRQGETQYF